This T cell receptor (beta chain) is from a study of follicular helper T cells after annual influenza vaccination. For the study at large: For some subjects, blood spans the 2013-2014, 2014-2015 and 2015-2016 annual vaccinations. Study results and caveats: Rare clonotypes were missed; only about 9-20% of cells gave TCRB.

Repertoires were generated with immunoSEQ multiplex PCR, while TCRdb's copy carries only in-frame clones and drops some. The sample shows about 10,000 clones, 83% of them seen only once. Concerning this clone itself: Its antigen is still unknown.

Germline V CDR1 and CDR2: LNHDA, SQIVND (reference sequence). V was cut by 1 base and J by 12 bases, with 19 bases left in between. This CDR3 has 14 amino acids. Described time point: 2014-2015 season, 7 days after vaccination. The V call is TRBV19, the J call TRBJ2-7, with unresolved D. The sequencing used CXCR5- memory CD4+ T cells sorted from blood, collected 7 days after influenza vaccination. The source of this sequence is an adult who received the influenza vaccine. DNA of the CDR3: TGTGCCAGTAGTATAGGGTCATCCGGATTTCTTCTGTACTTC. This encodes CASSIGSSGFLLYF.